This T cell receptor (beta chain) was obtained from a study of T cells in Graves' hyperthyroidism and ophthalmopathy. Points from the study as a whole: Ophthalmopathy prediction by the model preceded onset by a median about 6.5 months. Researchers found most expanded thyroid clonotypes above 0.001 in blood as well.

As for this clonotype: Its antigen is not identified.

V was shortened by 0 bases and J by 3 bases, with 9 bases between the two germline ends. Germline CDR1 MGHDK, CDR2 SYGVNS. This CDR3 has 15 residues. Amplification targeted TCR beta CDR3 regions from RNA transcripts. With the HTBI primer set, the TCR CDR3 went through a first round of RT-PCR. One entry per CDR3 protein results from TCRdb running MiXCR on the multiplex PCR reads. The table has approximately 400,000 distinct CDR3 sequences, about 15% seen once. Exclusion criteria comprised uncontrolled infection, other autoimmune disease, pregnancy or lactation. Clinical symptoms, serum thyroxine and TRAb, thyroid ultrasound and orbital computed tomography together formed the diagnostic basis.

V usage is TRBV25-1 and J usage is TRBJ2-1; tentative D call: TRBD2 (5 bases). What was sequenced was blood. This clonotype originated in a young woman with Graves' hyperthyroidism. The CDR3 loop is CASSEYRSGYNEQFF. CDR3 in DNA: TGTGCCAGCAGTGAATATAGGAGCGGCTACAATGAGCAGTTCTTC.